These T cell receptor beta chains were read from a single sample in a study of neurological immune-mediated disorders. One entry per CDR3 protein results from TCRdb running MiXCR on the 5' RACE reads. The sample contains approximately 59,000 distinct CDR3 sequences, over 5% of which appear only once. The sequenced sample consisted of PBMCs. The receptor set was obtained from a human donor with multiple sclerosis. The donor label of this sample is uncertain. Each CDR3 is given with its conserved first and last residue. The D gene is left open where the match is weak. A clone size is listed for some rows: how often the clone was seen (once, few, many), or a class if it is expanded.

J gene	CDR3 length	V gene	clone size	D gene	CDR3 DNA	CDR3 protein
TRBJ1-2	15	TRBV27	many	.	TGTGCCAGCAGTGGGGGACTGGGGCTCGACTATGGCTACACCTTC	CASSGGLGLDYGYTF
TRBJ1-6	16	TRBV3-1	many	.	TGTGCCAGCAGCCAAGCTTTCGGAGCTTTAAATTCACCCCTCCACTTT	CASSQAFGALNSPLHF
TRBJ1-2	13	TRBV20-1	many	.	TGCAGTGCGCGAGTGGGGGGGAACTATGGCTACACCTTC	CSARVGGNYGYTF
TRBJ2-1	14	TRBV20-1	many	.	TGCAGTGCTAGAAAGGGGGGGCTCCTCAATGAGCAGTTCTTC	CSARKGGLLNEQFF
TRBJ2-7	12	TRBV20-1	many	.	TGCAGTGCTCGGCGGGGAGTCTACGAGCAGTACTTC	CSARRGVYEQYF
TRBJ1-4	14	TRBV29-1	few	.	TGCAGCGTTTCCCCGGGGGGGCGAGGTGAAAAACTGTTTTTT	CSVSPGGRGEKLFF
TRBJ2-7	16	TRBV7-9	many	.	TGTGCCAGCAGCCCCCAATACCGGGACACAATCTACGAGCAGTACTTC	CASSPQYRDTIYEQYF
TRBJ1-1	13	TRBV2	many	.	TGTGCCACCCAAGGGGTGGGGGACGCTGAAGCTTTCTTT	CATQGVGDAEAFF
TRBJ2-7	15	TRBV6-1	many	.	TGTGCCAGCAGTGAATTAGGGGGGACGGCCTACGAGCAGTACTTC	CASSELGGTAYEQYF
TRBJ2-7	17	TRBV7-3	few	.	TGTGCCAGCAGCTTAGCCTTCGGGCGCACGAACGATCTCGAGCAGTACTTC	CASSLAFGRTNDLEQYF
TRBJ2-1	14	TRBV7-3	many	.	TGTGCCAGCAGCCGGGACACCGCCTACAATGAGCAGTTCTTC	CASSRDTAYNEQFF
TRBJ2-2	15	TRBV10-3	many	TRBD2	TGTGCCATCAGTGCTAGCGGGCCTAACACCGGGGAGCTGTTTTTT	CAISASGPNTGELFF
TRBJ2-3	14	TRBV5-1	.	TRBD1	TGCGCCAGCTCAGGGGACAGGGGCACGGATACGCAGTATTTT	CASSGDRGTDTQYF
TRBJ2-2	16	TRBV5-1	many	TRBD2	TGCGCCAGCAGCTGGACGGGACTAACGAACACCGGGGAGCTGTTTTTT	CASSWTGLTNTGELFF
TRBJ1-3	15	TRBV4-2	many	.	TGTGCCAGCAGCCAAATGGGGTTGGACTTAAACACCATATATTTT	CASSQMGLDLNTIYF
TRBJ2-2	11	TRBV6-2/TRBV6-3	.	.	TGTGCCAGCAGTTACCCCGGGGAGCTGTTTTTT	CASSYPGELFF
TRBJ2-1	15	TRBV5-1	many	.	TGCGCCAGCAGCTTGGCAGAAACAGGGTACAATGAGCAGTTCTTC	CASSLAETGYNEQFF
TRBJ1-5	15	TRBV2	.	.	TGTGCCAGCAGTGAGGGAGACTATAGCAATCAGCCCCAGCATTTT	CASSEGDYSNQPQHF
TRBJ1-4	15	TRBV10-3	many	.	TGTGCCATCAGTGAGTTTGAGACAACTAATGAAAAACTGTTTTTT	CAISEFETTNEKLFF
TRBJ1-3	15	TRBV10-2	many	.	TGCGCCAGCAGTAAAGGACAAAACTCTGGAAACACCATATATTTT	CASSKGQNSGNTIYF
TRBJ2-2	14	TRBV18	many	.	TGTGCCAGCTCGACCACGGGGAATTCCGGGGAGCTGTTTTTT	CASSTTGNSGELFF
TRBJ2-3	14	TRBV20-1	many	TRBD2	TGCAGTGCCCTCAGCGGGGGGGCTACAGATACGCAGTATTTT	CSALSGGATDTQYF
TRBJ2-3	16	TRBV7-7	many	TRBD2	TGTGCCAGCAGCCCCTTAGCGGGGGGGCAGACAGATACGCAGTATTTT	CASSPLAGGQTDTQYF
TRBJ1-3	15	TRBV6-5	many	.	TGTGCCAGCAGAGACCGGACCAAACCGACAAACACCATATATTTT	CASRDRTKPTNTIYF
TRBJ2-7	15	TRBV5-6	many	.	TGTGCCAGCAGCTTGGATTCCGGGGCGCTGAGCGAGCAGTACTTC	CASSLDSGALSEQYF
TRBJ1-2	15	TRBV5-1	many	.	TGCGCCAGCAGCTTGGGGGCAGCTAGAACGCGTGGCTACACCTTC	CASSLGAARTRGYTF
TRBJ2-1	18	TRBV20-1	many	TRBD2	TGCAGTGCTAGAGACAGGCGGAGTAGCGGGGGGGTTTACAATGAGCAGTTCTTC	CSARDRRSSGGVYNEQFF
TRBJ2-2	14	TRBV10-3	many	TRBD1	TGTGCCATCACCGGACAGGCTCAAGCCGGGGAGCTGTTTTTT	CAITGQAQAGELFF
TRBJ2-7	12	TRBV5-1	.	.	TGCGCCAGCAGCGCGGTCCCCTGGGAGCAGTACTTC	CASSAVPWEQYF
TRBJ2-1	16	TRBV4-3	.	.	TGCGCCAGCAGCCAAACTGGACAGCCTCCGGACAATGAGCAGTTCTTC	CASSQTGQPPDNEQFF
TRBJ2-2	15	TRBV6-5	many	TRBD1	TGTGCCAGCAGTTACGGGGCAGGGGGTGCCGGGGAGCTGTTTTTT	CASSYGAGGAGELFF
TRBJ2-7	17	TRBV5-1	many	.	TGCGCCAGCAGCTTAAGCCCAGGTACTTCCGTCGGGTACGAGCAGTACTTC	CASSLSPGTSVGYEQYF
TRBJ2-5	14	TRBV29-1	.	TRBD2	TGCAGCGTTAGTTGGACTAGCGGGGTACAGACCCAGTACTTC	CSVSWTSGVQTQYF
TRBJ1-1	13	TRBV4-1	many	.	TGCGCCAGCAGCCAGGGCCCGAACACTGAAGCTTTCTTT	CASSQGPNTEAFF
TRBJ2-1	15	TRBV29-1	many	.	TGCAGCGTCAACTCCGGGACCTTGGACGGGAATGAGCAGTTCTTC	CSVNSGTLDGNEQFF
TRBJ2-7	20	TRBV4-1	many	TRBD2	TGCGCCAGCAGCCAAGAACCCATACGTACTCGGACTAGCGGGGGCTACGAGCAGTACTTC	CASSQEPIRTRTSGGYEQYF
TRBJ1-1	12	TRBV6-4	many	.	TGTGCCAGCAGTAACGTCAGGGGACGAGCTTTCTTT	CASSNVRGRAFF